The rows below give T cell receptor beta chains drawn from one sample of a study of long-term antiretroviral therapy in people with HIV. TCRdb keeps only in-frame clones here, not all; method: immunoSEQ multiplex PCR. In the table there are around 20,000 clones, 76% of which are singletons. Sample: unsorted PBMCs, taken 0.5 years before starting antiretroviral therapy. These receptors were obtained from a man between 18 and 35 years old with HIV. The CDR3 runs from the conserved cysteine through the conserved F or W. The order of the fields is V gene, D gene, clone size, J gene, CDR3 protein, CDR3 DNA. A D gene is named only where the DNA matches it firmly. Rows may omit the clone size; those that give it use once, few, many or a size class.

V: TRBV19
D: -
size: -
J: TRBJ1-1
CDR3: CASSFGGKTEAFF
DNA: TGTGCCAGTAGTTTTGGGGGCAAGACTGAAGCTTTCTTT

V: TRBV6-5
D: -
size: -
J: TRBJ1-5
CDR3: CASRSVGQPQHF
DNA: TGTGCCAGCAGATCGGTAGGTCAGCCCCAGCATTTT

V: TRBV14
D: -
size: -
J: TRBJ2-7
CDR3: CASSQDLYEQYF
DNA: TGTGCCAGCAGCCAAGATTTGTACGAGCAGTACTTC

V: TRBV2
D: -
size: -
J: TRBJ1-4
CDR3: CASIGMDSREKLFF
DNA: TGTGCCAGCATAGGGATGGACAGTCGGGAAAAACTGTTTTTT

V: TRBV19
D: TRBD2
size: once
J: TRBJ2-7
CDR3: CASSIPSSGGLSYEQYF
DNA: TGTGCCAGTAGTATCCCCTCTAGCGGGGGCCTCTCCTACGAGCAGTACTTC

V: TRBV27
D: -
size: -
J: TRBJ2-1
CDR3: CASTGPGSYNEQFF
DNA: TGTGCCAGCACAGGCCCGGGCTCCTACAATGAGCAGTTCTTC

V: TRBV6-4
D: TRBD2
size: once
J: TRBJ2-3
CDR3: CASSEGTSGGGTDTQYF
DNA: TGTGCCAGCAGTGAGGGTACTAGCGGGGGAGGCACAGATACGCAGTATTTT

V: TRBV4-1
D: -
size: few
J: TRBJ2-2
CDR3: CASSQARRDTGELFF
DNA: TGCGCCAGCAGCCAAGCACGCAGGGACACCGGGGAGCTGTTTTTT

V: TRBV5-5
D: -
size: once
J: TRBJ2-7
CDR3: CASSLVGGAGEQYF
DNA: TGTGCCAGCAGCTTGGTGGGGGGGGCAGGCGAGCAGTACTTC

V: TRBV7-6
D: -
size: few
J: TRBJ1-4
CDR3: CASSLMGFANEKLFF
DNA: TGTGCCAGCAGCTTAATGGGGTTTGCGAATGAAAAACTGTTTTTT

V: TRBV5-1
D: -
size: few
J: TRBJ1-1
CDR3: CASSWGKVNTEAFF
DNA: TGCGCCAGCAGCTGGGGGAAAGTGAACACTGAAGCTTTCTTT

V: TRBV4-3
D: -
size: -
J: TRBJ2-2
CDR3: CASSQGSENTGELFF
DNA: TGCGCCAGCAGCCAAGGCTCAGAAAACACCGGGGAGCTGTTTTTT

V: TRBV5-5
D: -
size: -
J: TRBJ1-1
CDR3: CASREERGWAEAFF
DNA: TGTGCCAGCAGGGAAGAGAGGGGGTGGGCTGAAGCTTTCTTT

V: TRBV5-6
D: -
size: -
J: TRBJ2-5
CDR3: CASSLSETQYF
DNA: TGTGCCAGCAGCTTGTCAGAGACCCAGTACTTC

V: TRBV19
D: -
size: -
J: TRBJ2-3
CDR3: CASSPRGADTQYF
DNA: TGTGCCAGTAGTCCGAGGGGGGCAGATACGCAGTATTTT

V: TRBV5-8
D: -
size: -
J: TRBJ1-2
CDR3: CASSLTVNYGYTF
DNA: TGTGCCAGCAGCCTGACAGTTAACTATGGCTACACCTTC

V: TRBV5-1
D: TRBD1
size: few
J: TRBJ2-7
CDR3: CASSDRGVNEQYF
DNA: TGCGCCTCATCGGACAGGGGCGTCAACGAGCAGTACTTC

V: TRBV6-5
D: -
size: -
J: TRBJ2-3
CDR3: CASSYSVTDTQYF
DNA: TGTGCCAGCAGCTATAGCGTCACAGATACGCAGTATTTT

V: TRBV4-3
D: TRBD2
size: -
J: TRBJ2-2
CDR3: CASSPGLEVYTGELFF
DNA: TGCGCCAGCAGCCCGGGACTAGAGGTGTACACCGGGGAGCTGTTTTTT

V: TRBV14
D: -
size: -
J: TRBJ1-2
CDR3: CASSQVGQTYYGYTF
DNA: TGTGCCAGCAGCCAAGTGGGCCAGACCTACTATGGCTACACCTTC

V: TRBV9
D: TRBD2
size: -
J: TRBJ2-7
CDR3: CASSGMGTVTSGSYEQYF
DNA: TGTGCCAGCAGCGGGATGGGGACAGTTACTAGCGGGAGCTACGAGCAGTACTTC

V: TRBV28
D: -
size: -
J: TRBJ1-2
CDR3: CASSFNVGKRAPYGYTF
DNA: TGTGCCAGCAGTTTTAACGTGGGAAAGAGGGCACCTTATGGCTACACCTTC

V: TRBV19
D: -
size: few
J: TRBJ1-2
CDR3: CASSPRVAGRNGYTF
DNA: TGTGCCAGTAGTCCCCGGGTCGCTGGGAGGAATGGCTACACCTTC

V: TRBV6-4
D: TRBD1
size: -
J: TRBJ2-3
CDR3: CASSDSSGGPADTQYF
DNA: TGTGCCAGCAGTGACTCGTCAGGGGGCCCGGCAGATACGCAGTATTTT

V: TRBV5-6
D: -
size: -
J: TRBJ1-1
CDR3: CASSPSTGTEAFF
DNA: TGTGCCAGCAGTCCGTCTACAGGCACTGAAGCTTTCTTT

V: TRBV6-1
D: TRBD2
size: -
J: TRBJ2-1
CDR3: CASSVEAGVGPYNEQFF
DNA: TGTGCCAGCAGTGTCGAAGCGGGGGTTGGGCCTTACAATGAGCAGTTCTTC

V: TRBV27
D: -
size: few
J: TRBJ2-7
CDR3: CASGYEQYF
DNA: TGTGCCAGCGGCTACGAGCAGTACTTC

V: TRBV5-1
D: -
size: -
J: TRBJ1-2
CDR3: CASSFTDSYLYGYTF
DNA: TGCGCCAGCAGCTTTACTGACAGCTACCTCTATGGCTACACCTTC

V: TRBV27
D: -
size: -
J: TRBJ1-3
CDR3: CASSANRELENTIYF
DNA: TGTGCCAGCAGTGCGAACAGGGAATTGGAAAACACCATATATTTT

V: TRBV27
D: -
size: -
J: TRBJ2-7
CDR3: CASRPSAGEISYEQYF
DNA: TGTGCCAGCAGACCCTCCGCAGGGGAGATATCCTACGAGCAGTACTTC

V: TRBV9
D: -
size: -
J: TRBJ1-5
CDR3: CASSAGEGRRQPQHF
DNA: TGTGCCAGCAGCGCCGGGGAGGGTAGGAGGCAGCCCCAGCATTTT

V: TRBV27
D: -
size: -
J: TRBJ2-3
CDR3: CASSLGGRGTDTQYF
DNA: TGTGCCAGCAGTTTAGGCGGCAGGGGCACAGATACGCAGTATTTT

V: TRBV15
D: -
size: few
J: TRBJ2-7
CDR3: CATSREGLYEQYF
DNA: TGTGCCACCAGCAGAGAGGGGCTCTACGAGCAGTACTTC

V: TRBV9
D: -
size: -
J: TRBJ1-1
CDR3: CASSVGPGLDTEAFF
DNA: TGTGCCAGCAGCGTAGGCCCAGGGTTGGACACTGAAGCTTTCTTT

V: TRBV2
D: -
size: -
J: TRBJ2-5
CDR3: CASSAGPREETQYF
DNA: TGTGCCAGCAGTGCGGGGCCGAGGGAAGAGACCCAGTACTTC

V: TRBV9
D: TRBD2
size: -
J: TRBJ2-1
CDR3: CASSVTSGISSYNEQFF
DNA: TGTGCCAGCAGCGTAACTAGCGGGATTAGCTCCTACAATGAGCAGTTCTTC

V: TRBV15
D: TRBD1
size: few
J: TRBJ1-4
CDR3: CATSRGDRETLREKLFF
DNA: TGTGCCACCAGCAGAGGGGACAGGGAGACTTTAAGGGAAAAACTGTTTTTT

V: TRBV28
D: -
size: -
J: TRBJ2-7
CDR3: CASSRRQGAYEQYF
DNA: TGTGCCAGCAGTCGGAGGCAGGGAGCGTACGAGCAGTACTTC

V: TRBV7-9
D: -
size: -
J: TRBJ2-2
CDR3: CASSSPDSADTGELFF
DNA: TGTGCCAGCAGCTCCCCGGACAGTGCGGACACCGGGGAGCTGTTTTTT

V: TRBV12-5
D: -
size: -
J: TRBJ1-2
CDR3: CASGFSLPYQHDNYGYTF
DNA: TGTGCTAGTGGTTTCTCGTTACCGTACCAGCACGATAACTATGGCTACACCTTC

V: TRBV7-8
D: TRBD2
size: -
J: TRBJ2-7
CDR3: CASSPRLAGSHSYEQYF
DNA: TGTGCCAGCAGCCCAAGACTAGCGGGCTCCCACTCCTACGAGCAGTACTTC

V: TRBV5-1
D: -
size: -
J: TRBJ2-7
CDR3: CASSVKGPNAGVEQYF
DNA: TGCGCCAGCTCAGTAAAGGGCCCCAACGCGGGCGTCGAGCAGTACTTC

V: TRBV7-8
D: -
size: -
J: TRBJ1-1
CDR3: CASSLAEGVTEAFF
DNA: TGTGCCAGCAGCTTAGCGGAGGGGGTGACTGAAGCTTTCTTT

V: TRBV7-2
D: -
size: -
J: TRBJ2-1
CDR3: CASSLVSYNEQFF
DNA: TGTGCCAGCAGCTTAGTCTCCTACAATGAGCAGTTCTTC

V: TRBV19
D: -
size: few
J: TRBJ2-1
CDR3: CASSIDRGARYEQFF
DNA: TGTGCCAGTAGTATAGACCGGGGGGCCAGGTATGAGCAGTTCTTC

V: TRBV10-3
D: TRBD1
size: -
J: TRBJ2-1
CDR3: CAISESLSGGSISDEQFF
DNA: TGTGCCATCAGTGAGTCTCTGTCAGGGGGCTCCATAAGCGATGAGCAGTTCTTC

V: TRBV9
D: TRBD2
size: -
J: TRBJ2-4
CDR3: CASSVDSGSGNIQYF
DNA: TGTGCCAGCAGCGTAGACAGCGGGAGTGGGAACATTCAGTACTTC

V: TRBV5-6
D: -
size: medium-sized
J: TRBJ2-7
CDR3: CASSSKAHYEQYF
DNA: TGTGCCAGCAGCTCAAAGGCCCACTACGAGCAGTACTTC

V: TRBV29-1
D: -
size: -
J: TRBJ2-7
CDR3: CSVAASGEQYF
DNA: TGCAGCGTTGCGGCTAGTGGGGAGCAGTACTTC

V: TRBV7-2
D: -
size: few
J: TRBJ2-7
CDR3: CASSLRRDISYEQYF
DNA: TGTGCCAGCAGCTTAAGGCGGGACATCTCCTACGAGCAGTACTTC

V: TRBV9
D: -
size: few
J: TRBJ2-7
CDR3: CASSVAGASYEQYF
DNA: TGTGCCAGCAGCGTAGCAGGGGCGTCCTACGAGCAGTACTTC

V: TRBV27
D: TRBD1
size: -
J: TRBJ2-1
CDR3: CASSSNRGQFF
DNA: TGTGCCAGCAGTTCGAACAGGGGGCAGTTCTTC

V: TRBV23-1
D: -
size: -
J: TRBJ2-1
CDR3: CASSQGIVHNEQFF
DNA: TGCGCCAGCAGTCAGGGGATAGTACACAATGAGCAGTTCTTC

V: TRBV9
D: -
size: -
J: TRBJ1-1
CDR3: CASSVGEKRRRDAEAFF
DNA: TGTGCCAGCAGCGTAGGGGAGAAACGACGCAGGGACGCTGAAGCTTTCTTT

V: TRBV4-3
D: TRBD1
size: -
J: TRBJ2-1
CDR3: CASSQKGQGIYNEQFF
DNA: TGCGCCAGCAGCCAAAAGGGACAGGGGATCTACAATGAGCAGTTCTTC

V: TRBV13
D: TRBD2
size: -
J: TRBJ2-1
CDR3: CASSRGGSGHNEQFF
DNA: TGTGCCAGCAGCCGGGGGGGGAGCGGTCACAATGAGCAGTTCTTC

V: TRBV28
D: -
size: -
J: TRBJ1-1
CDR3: CASAAGGENTEAFF
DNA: TGTGCCAGCGCGGCCGGCGGAGAGAACACTGAAGCTTTCTTT

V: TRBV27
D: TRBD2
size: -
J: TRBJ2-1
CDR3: CASSLGGSSYNEQFF
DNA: TGTGCCAGCAGTCTCGGGGGGAGCTCCTACAATGAGCAGTTCTTC

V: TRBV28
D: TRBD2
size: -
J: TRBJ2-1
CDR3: CASRPTSGRDNEQFF
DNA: TGTGCCAGCAGACCCACTAGCGGGAGGGACAATGAGCAGTTCTTC

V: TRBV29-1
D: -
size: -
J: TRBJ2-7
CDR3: CSVGGGSSYEQYF
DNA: TGCAGCGTTGGGGGAGGCAGCTCCTACGAGCAGTACTTC